This T cell receptor beta chain stems from a study of blood T cell repertoires in COVID-19 (TCRdb year 2020). For the study in its entirety: Samples covering the acute and convalescent phases of COVID-19 were provided by collaborators in the United States, Italy and Spain. The prospective study material was composed of cDNA or gDNA derived from T cells, B-cell-depleted T cells, or PBMCs. The dataset comprised deeply sampled blood TCRbeta repertoires from subjects exposed to, actively infected with, or recovered from COVID-19. The samples were drawn from two sources: the first 160 participants of the ongoing ImmuneRACE study, and over 950 subjects contributed by 6 global collaborators. The repertoires were made available in a free public database intended to serve as a resource for research on the immune response to SARS-CoV-2. Nearly every sample came with metadata listing a de-identified subject ID, COVID-19 status, age in years and sex. HLA class I and class II types, where available, came from metadata supplied by the sample provider rather than from assay-based typing.

Whole blood was collected in K2EDTA tubes by collaborating institutions according to the institutions' own protocols. For TCRbeta analysis, collaborators shipped samples as frozen whole blood, isolated PBMCs, or DNA extracted from either of those sample types. Overall study outcomes, separate from this receptor: The amount of clinical and demographic metadata varied by source and participant and was provided uncurated.

V is cut by 7 bases and J by 4 bases, and the space between the germline ends is 13 bases. The CDR3 sequence holds 13 residues, the cysteine and phenylalanine included. CDR3 DNA only is kept here, 39 bases in frame from base 1. The germline V gene (reference sequence) specifies LNHDA as CDR1 and SQIVND as CDR2. A note on this clone: Its antigen is unknown. Per-base quality was not reported, and no clone a single base away is much larger than it.

The immunoSEQ Assay, a bias-controlled multiplex PCR, was used to amplify TCRbeta CDR3 regions from genomic DNA. Per the original workflow: Within the assay, amplification of reference gene primers was used to estimate how many nucleated cells each sample contained. To quantify the absolute abundance of each unique TCRbeta CDR3 rearrangement, sequence reads were collapsed and filtered. For each sample, productive Simpson clonality was calculated as the square root of Simpson's diversity index over productive rearrangements. TCRdb took over this immuneACCESS table, retaining in-frame rearrangements with V and J assigned. Such tables are incomplete; in checked studies, under half of the missing clones stem from an unresolved V gene, and the remainder is unexplained. V and J calls and clone size follow that table, whereas D and trimming were derived from the DNA. Here the sample has tens of thousands of clones; 79% occur a single time. Roughly 50% of the sample is held by the ten biggest clonotypes.

The chain joins TRBV19 to TRBJ1-1, with the D segment identity uncertain. This TCR derives from a human donor in a cohort sampled during active COVID-19. The source material was peripheral blood. CDR3 loop: CASTRRGITEAFF. The nucleotides read TGTGCCAGTACCCGGCGGGGTATCACTGAAGCTTTCTTT.